The present T cell receptor (beta chain) was sequenced within a study of monozygotic twins with inflammatory bowel disease. Whole-study findings and limits: IBD patients carried less diverse TCRbeta repertoires (inverse Simpson) than healthy co-twins. Fewer shared clonotypes with others were found in IBD patients than in healthy twins, especially with disease activity.

Points on this clonotype: Its specificity is unknown.

The CDR3 loop spans 12 amino acids. Germline loops: CDR1 MNHNY, CDR2 SVGAGI (reference sequence). The unique tags termed UMIs, each holding a 6-nucleotide sample barcode, were added by means of template switching. TCRdb re-called the 5' RACE reads and shows each CDR3 protein once, DNA omitted. The sample totals approximately 150,000 distinct CDR3 sequences. Blood samples, whole and unsorted for T cells, yielded the isolated total RNA. The V call is TRBV6-6, the J call TRBJ2-7. Sequencing was performed on blood. This sequence originates from a human donor with ulcerative colitis or Crohn's disease, or a healthy co-twin of an affected twin (not recorded which). The chain's CDR3 is CASSTHPHEQYF.